Presented here are 27 T cell receptor beta chains from one specimen sequenced in a study of blood T cell repertoires in COVID-19. Generated by immunoSEQ multiplex PCR, the TCRdb table keeps only in-frame clones and is missing some. The sample records some 280,000 clones, 70% to 90% being singletons. Material: peripheral blood. The source of these receptors is a woman aged 30 to 39 with active or convalescent COVID-19.

The rearrangement uses TRBV19 and TRBJ1-5, with TRBD1 matching 7 bases. This CDR3 is 15 amino acids long. J was trimmed by 4 bases and V by 5 bases; bases with no gene match: 8. CDR1 is LNHDA and CDR2 is SQIVND in the germline V gene (reference sequence). This CDR3 reads CASSDGQVINQPQHF. CDR3 bases: TGTGCCAGTAGTGATGGACAGGTCATAAATCAGCCCCAGCATTTT.

The chain couples TRBV6-1 to TRBJ1-6; 7 positions agree with TRBD1. Trimming removed 1 base from V and 9 bases from J; junction bases left unmatched: 6. The CDR3 totals 15 residues. Germline V gene lookup returns CDR1 MNHNS and CDR2 SASEGT. The chain's CDR3 is CASSEVEGARSPLHF. In DNA form, the CDR3 reads TGTGCCAGCAGTGAAGTAGAGGGGGCGCGTTCACCCCTCCACTTT.

The CDR3 sequence: CATRDRAYNEQFF. Here the CDR3 DNA reads TGTGCCACCCGGGACAGAGCCTACAATGAGCAGTTCTTC. V is TRBV15 and J is TRBJ2-1; 7 nucleotides match TRBD1. V trimming: 8 bases; J trimming: 2 bases; junction bases outside the gene matches: 3. The CDR3 covers 13 residues. Germline V gene data show CDR1 as LNHNV and CDR2 as YYDKDF (reference sequence).

The rearrangement links TRBV7-2 to TRBJ2-2, with 12 bases identical to TRBD2. CDR3 length: 17 residues. The J segment lost 6 bases and the V segment lost 1 base, leaving 6 bases of the junction unmatched. In germline, CDR1 is SGHTA, CDR2 FQGNSA. CDR3: CASSLVGLAGGSGELFF. The CDR3 nucleotides are TGTGCCAGCAGCTTAGTCGGGCTAGCGGGGGGGTCCGGGGAGCTGTTTTTT.

J is TRBJ2-7 and V is TRBV5-1; D is perhaps TRBD2 (5 bases). Trimming removed 4 bases from V and 7 bases from J, with 15 bases in between. The CDR3 sequence is 13 residues long. In germline, CDR1 is SGHRS, CDR2 YFSETQ. CDR3 in amino acids: CASSPEIRREQYF. In DNA, the CDR3 is TGCGCCAGCAGCCCCGAAATTCGGAGGGAGCAGTACTTC.

This clone was detected only once. This chain connects TRBV19 to TRBJ2-1; TRBD2 matches at 8 bases. There are 12 residues in the CDR3. Germline V gives CDR1 LNHDA, CDR2 SQIVND (reference sequence). Trimming at V came to 10 bases and at J to 10 bases, leaving 9 bases not matched to a gene. DNA of the CDR3: TGTGCCACTAGCGGGTCTTGGATGGAGCAGTTCTTC. Its translation is CATSGSWMEQFF.

The chain links TRBV6-5 to TRBJ1-2; 7 bases map to TRBD1. The germline CDR1 and CDR2 sequences are MNHEY and SVGAGI. The junction had 12 bases not matched to a gene; V was cut back by 6 bases and J by 8 bases. This CDR3 comprises 14 residues. The CDR3 here is CASSPDRASGGYTF. The CDR3 bases are TGTGCCAGCAGCCCCGACAGGGCCTCCGGGGGCTACACCTTC.

The chain links TRBV29-1 to TRBJ2-3, with 9 bases fitting TRBD2. V was pared by 7 bases and J by 4 bases, with 15 bases of the junction left unmatched. The CDR3 is 16 amino acids. Germline V gene lookup returns CDR1 SQVTM and CDR2 ANQGSEA. The CDR3 loop reads CSGAPLGGGAPDTQYF. The CDR3 bases are TGCAGCGGTGCCCCCCTGGGCGGGGGGGCTCCAGATACGCAGTATTTT.

The rearrangement joins TRBV24-1 to TRBJ2-2; TRBD2 might be the D (5 bases). Germline CDR1 reads KGHDR; CDR2 reads SFDVKD. This CDR3 spans 19 amino acids. Trimming took 3 bases from V and 0 from J, leaving 19 bases between them. In DNA form, the CDR3 reads TGTGCCACCAGTGATACCCCCCTGATTCCGGGATCGAACACCGGGGAGCTGTTTTTT. It codes for CATSDTPLIPGSNTGELFF.

V is TRBV7-2 and J is TRBJ2-7; TRBD2 matches 10 bases. V trimming: 9 bases; J trimming: 5 bases; junction bases outside the gene matches: 13. Germline values: CDR1 SGHTA, CDR2 FQGNSA. The CDR3 loop spans 15 amino acids. DNA for the CDR3: TGTGCCAGTAGGAGACTTACTAGCGGGACTAACGAGCAGTACTTC. This gives the protein CASRRLTSGTNEQYF.

The chain employs TRBV5-8 and TRBJ2-4; 8 positions agree with TRBD1. CDR1 and CDR2 from the germline V gene are SGHTS and YDEGEE. Trimming took 0 bases from V and 3 from J; bases not matched to a gene: 5. The CDR3 is made up of 16 amino acids. CDR3 amino acids: CASSLVAGGGKNIQYF. In DNA form, the CDR3 reads TGTGCCAGCAGCTTGGTCGCAGGGGGCGGCAAAAACATTCAGTACTTC.

The rearrangement joins TRBV19 to TRBJ1-1; tentative D call: TRBD1 (5 bases). Germline CDR1 LNHDA, CDR2 SQIVND (reference sequence). Trimming left V 6 bases short and J 1 base short, with 9 bases between. CDR3 length equals 13 residues. CDR3 nucleotide sequence: TGTGCCAGTAGCCGGCAGGGGAACACTGAAGCTTTCTTT. Protein product: CASSRQGNTEAFF.

The rearrangement uses TRBV4-3 and TRBJ2-3; D not resolved. Germline values: CDR1 LGHNA, CDR2 YSLEER. The CDR3 consists of 13 residues. Trimming cost V 2 bases and J 2 bases, with 5 bases left between them. CDR3 amino acids: CASSQRLTDTQYF. In DNA form, the CDR3 reads TGCGCCAGCAGCCAAAGACTCACAGATACGCAGTATTTT.

This chain links TRBV19 with TRBJ1-5, with D possibly being TRBD1 (6 bases). Germline V gene sequence: CDR1 LNHDA, CDR2 SQIVND (reference sequence). Trimming took 7 bases from V and 8 from J, leaving 21 bases between them. CDR3 size: 15 residues. In DNA form, the CDR3 reads TGTGCCAGTATGGCATACGACAGGCCGGGTAAGCCCCAGCATTTT. This gives the protein CASMAYDRPGKPQHF.

V gene TRBV27 combines with J gene TRBJ2-1; possibly TRBD2 for D (6 bases). V dropped 6 bases and J dropped 4 bases, with 19 bases sitting between them. CDR3 length: 16 residues. Germline lookup yields CDR1 MNHEY and CDR2 SMNVEV (reference sequence). The CDR3 bases are TGTGCCAGCAGCACCGGGACGACTGGGAGGTACAATGAGCAGTTCTTC. Its translation is CASSTGTTGRYNEQFF.

In its sample, this clone was seen a few times. This chain joins TRBV30 and TRBJ1-6; maybe TRBD1 (6 bases). The CDR3 has 14 residues. CDR1 is GTSNPN, CDR2 SVGIG, per germline (reference sequence). Trimming shortened V by 4 bases and J by 7 bases, and 14 bases separated the two germline ends. For the CDR3, the DNA is TGTGCCTGGACCCCTGAAAGGGGGAATTCACCCCTCCACTTT. Encoded protein: CAWTPERGNSPLHF.

CDR3 sequence reads: CASSTYREFKNEQFF. The CDR3 DNA follows: TGTGCCAGCAGTACATACCGGGAATTTAAGAATGAGCAGTTCTTC. This chain joins TRBV27 and TRBJ2-1, with D perhaps matching TRBD2 (5 bases). Germline V lookup: CDR1 MNHEY, CDR2 SMNVEV (reference sequence). V was shortened by 5 bases and J by 7 bases, with 18 bases between the two germline ends. The CDR3 length is 15 residues.

The V call is TRBV7-2, the J call TRBJ1-2; 9 nucleotides agree with TRBD1. The V gene's germline CDR1 is SGHTA and CDR2 FQGNSA. The CDR3 is 13 residues long. V dropped 4 bases and J dropped 7; count of bases not matched to a gene: 4. CDR3: CASSWTGARGYTF. CDR3 DNA sequence: TGTGCCAGCAGCTGGACAGGGGCTCGTGGCTACACCTTC.

In this sample, this clone turned up a few times. The rearrangement joins TRBV5-8 to TRBJ1-5, with 7 bases matching TRBD1. The germline V gene has CDR1 SGHTS and CDR2 YDEGEE. This CDR3 has 14 amino acids. Unmatched junction bases numbered 3, after V lost 3 bases and J lost 3 bases. The CDR3 spells CASSSGQPNQPQHF. The DNA of the CDR3 is TGTGCCAGCAGCTCGGGACAGCCCAATCAGCCCCAGCATTTT.

This sequence joins TRBV5-5 and TRBJ2-1; 8 bases align to TRBD1. There are 14 residues in the CDR3. From germline, CDR1 is SGHKS and CDR2 YYEKEE (reference sequence). The ends lost 4 bases at V and 5 bases at J; junction bases unmatched: 5. This CDR3 is CASSPTDRDNEQFF. CDR3 coding DNA: TGTGCCAGCAGCCCAACGGACAGGGACAATGAGCAGTTCTTC.

The CDR3: CASSQEGGSSNQPQHF. CDR3 nucleotide sequence: TGCGCCAGCAGCCAAGAGGGGGGTAGTAGCAATCAGCCCCAGCATTTT. This chain uses TRBV4-3 with TRBJ1-5; possibly TRBD1 for D (5 bases). Trimming removed 0 bases at V and 0 bases at J, with 9 bases between. The CDR3 has 16 residues. Germline lookup yields CDR1 LGHNA and CDR2 YSLEER.

The chain employs TRBV9 and TRBJ2-5; 12 bases agree with TRBD2. The CDR3 extends over 17 amino acids. The germline V gene has CDR1 SGDLS and CDR2 YYNGEE. After removal of 4 bases from V and 2 bases from J, the junction contained 9 bases not matched to a gene. CDR3 sequence (DNA): TGTGCCAGCAGCCCCACCGCTAGCGGGGGGGTACAAGAGACCCAGTACTTC. It codes for CASSPTASGGVQETQYF.

This clone was seen once. The rearrangement links TRBV9 to TRBJ1-4; TRBD1 agrees at 12 bases. The CDR3 has 16 residues. CDR1 is SGDLS, CDR2 YYNGEE, per germline. V was pared by 2 bases and J by 6 bases, with 5 bases of the junction left unmatched. DNA for the CDR3: TGTGCCAGCAGCGTCTCGGGACAGGGGGCTTATGAAAAACTGTTTTTT. It yields the protein CASSVSGQGAYEKLFF.

The chain is built from TRBV3-1 (or the pseudogene TRBV3-2) and TRBJ1-2; D may be TRBD1 (5 bases). Germline V gene lookup returns CDR1 LGHDT and CDR2 YNNKEL (reference sequence). The CDR3 extends over 16 amino acids. The V gene lost 4 bases and the J gene lost 6 bases, with 21 bases spanning the gap. The CDR3 region has the DNA TGTGCCAGCAGCCCGTCTCCGAGGAGGGGAAGGGATGGCTACACCTTC. Encoded protein: CASSPSPRRGRDGYTF.

The rearrangement joins TRBV18 to TRBJ2-5; perhaps TRBD2 as D (6 bases). The V and J ends lost 5 bases and 0 bases respectively, with 10 bases between them. Per the germline V gene, CDR1 is KGHSH and CDR2 is LQKENI. The CDR3 consists of 14 residues. This CDR3 reads CASSITGDQETQYF. The DNA of the CDR3 is TGTGCCAGCTCAATTACGGGGGACCAAGAGACCCAGTACTTC.

The chain carries TRBV27 and TRBJ1-2, with D possibly TRBD1 on 5 matching bases. Trimming stripped 4 bases from V and 5 bases from J, with 17 bases between. Germline CDR1 and CDR2: MNHEY and SMNVEV (reference sequence). The CDR3 covers 15 residues. CDR3 region: CASSSTWTIGYGYTF. In nucleotides, the CDR3 is TGTGCCAGCAGTTCCACCTGGACAATCGGGTATGGCTACACCTTC.

V usage is TRBV5-6 and J usage is TRBJ1-1; maybe TRBD1 (5 bases). This CDR3 contains 15 residues. Germline CDR1 SGHDT, CDR2 YYEEEE. V lost 3 bases and J 1 base, leaving 13 bases between the germline ends. The DNA for the CDR3 is TGTGCCAGCAGCTCCATGACAGAAAAGAACACTGAAGCTTTCTTT. Translated: CASSSMTEKNTEAFF.